These 17 T cell receptor beta chains came from one sample sequenced in a study of long-term antiretroviral therapy in people with HIV. At survey level, the immunoSEQ assay was run in its v3.0 version. Using immunoSEQ multiplex PCR, the repertoire was profiled, and TCRdb retains in-frame clones only, with some absent. The sample consists of about 25,000 clones, 82% of them appearing once. Sequences were derived from unsorted PBMCs, sampled 2.9 years after starting antiretroviral therapy. Receptors were obtained from a man in his fifties or sixties with HIV.

The sample holds one count of this clone. In DNA form, the CDR3 reads TGTGCCAGCAGTCTCGCAGGTGGGACTAATGAAAAACTGTTTTTT. This gives the protein CASSLAGGTNEKLFF. The chain employs TRBV28 and TRBJ1-4; unclear D gene. The V end was cut by 5 bases, the J end by 2 bases, with 12 bases between. The V gene's germline CDR1 is MDHEN and CDR2 SYDVKM. This CDR3 spans 15 amino acids.

The CDR3 reads CASSFPGTGSYNEQFF. The CDR3 DNA reads TGCGCCAGCAGCTTCCCGGGGACAGGTTCCTACAATGAGCAGTTCTTC. The chain joins TRBV5-1 to TRBJ2-1; 8 nucleotides match TRBD1. The CDR3 is 16 amino acids. CDR1 SGHRS and CDR2 YFSETQ come from the germline V gene. Trimming removed 2 bases from V and 1 base from J; junction bases left unmatched: 5.

This clone has just a few counts. This chain connects TRBV7-6 to TRBJ2-7; D may match TRBD1 or TRBD2 (5 bases each). V lost 1 base to trimming and J lost 9 bases, with 25 bases between them. The CDR3 covers 17 residues. Germline V gene sequence: CDR1 SGHVS, CDR2 FNYEAQ. CDR3 nucleotide sequence: TGTGCCAGCAGCTTAGAGAGGGACGGAGCAGGCAAACGGGGGCAGTACTTC. This codes for CASSLERDGAGKRGQYF.

This chain connects TRBV7-9 to TRBJ2-2, with 9 bases identical to TRBD1. Germline CDR1 SEHNR, CDR2 FQNEAQ (reference sequence). Trimming cost V 10 bases and J 7 bases; bases outside gene matches: 10. The CDR3 runs 14 residues. The CDR3 region has the DNA TGTGCCACCCCACAGGGGGCGTTTTTCGGGGAGCTGTTTTTT. It specifies CATPQGAFFGELFF.

V gene TRBV27 combines with J gene TRBJ1-6; 7 bases map to TRBD1. Losses at the gene ends were 4 bases for V and 7 bases for J; bases not matched to a gene: 7. CDR1 is MNHEY, CDR2 SMNVEV, per germline (reference sequence). The CDR3 totals 15 residues. The CDR3 DNA reads TGTGCCAGCAGTTCCCTGGAGGGGGCCAATTCACCCCTCCACTTT. Residues: CASSSLEGANSPLHF.

This chain links TRBV5-1 with TRBJ2-7; 10 bases fit TRBD2. The CDR3 runs 16 residues. V gave up 0 bases and J gave up 2 bases; unmatched junction bases: 5. Per the germline V gene, CDR1 is SGHRS and CDR2 is YFSETQ. In DNA, the CDR3 is TGCGCCAGCAGCTTGGGTTATCTAGCGGGGGCCTACGAGCAGTACTTC. Translating gives CASSLGYLAGAYEQYF.

The chain has TRBV7-6 and TRBJ1-1, with D unclear. V was clipped by 5 bases and J by 6 bases, with 16 bases between them. From germline, CDR1 is SGHVS and CDR2 FNYEAQ. The CDR3 is 14 residues long. The CDR3: CASSPRGKGPEAFF. DNA of the CDR3: TGTGCCAGCAGCCCTCGAGGTAAGGGCCCTGAAGCTTTCTTT.

The V gene is TRBV28, the J gene TRBJ2-3, with no clear D. Trimming left V 10 bases short and J 0 bases short, with 14 bases between. The V gene's germline CDR1 is MDHEN and CDR2 SYDVKM. The CDR3 runs 14 residues. This CDR3 is CAIRVGLSTDTQYF. The CDR3 DNA follows: TGTGCCATCCGGGTGGGTCTAAGCACAGATACGCAGTATTTT.

The chain recombines TRBV4-1 with TRBJ2-3, with 7 bases lining up with TRBD1. V was clipped by 4 bases and J by 4 bases; unmatched bases: 8. This CDR3 region has 15 residues. Germline CDR1 is MGHRA and CDR2 is YSYEKL. The CDR3 nucleotides are TGCGCCAGCAGCCCCAGGAACAGGGGCCCAGATACGCAGTATTTT. Its protein is CASSPRNRGPDTQYF.

The chain couples TRBV5-4 to TRBJ1-2; D is perhaps TRBD1 (5 bases). The CDR3 covers 18 residues. Germline values: CDR1 SGHNT, CDR2 YYREEE (reference sequence). Trimming took off 0 bases at V and 1 base at J, with 19 bases between the two ends. The CDR3 loop reads CASSLDWAGDSINYGYTF. The CDR3 region has the DNA TGTGCCAGCAGCTTGGATTGGGCAGGTGACAGTATTAACTATGGCTACACCTTC.

V is TRBV5-1 and J is TRBJ1-1; no definite D call. The V and J ends lost 5 bases and 1 base respectively, with 12 bases between them. Per the germline V gene, CDR1 is SGHRS and CDR2 is YFSETQ. The CDR3 runs to 14 residues. The CDR3 loop reads CASRKEASNTEAFF. CDR3 DNA sequence: TGCGCCAGCAGAAAGGAGGCTTCGAACACTGAAGCTTTCTTT.

This clone was recorded once. The V and J genes are TRBV6-5 and TRBJ2-5, with D perhaps assigned TRBD1 or TRBD2 (6 bases each). Germline V CDR1 and CDR2: MNHEY, SVGAGI. Between the trimmed V and J ends, which lost 0 bases and 3 bases, there was a span of 14 bases. The CDR3 has 16 residues. CDR3 in DNA: TGTGCCAGCAGTTACTCGAGAGGGGGGTGGGAAGAGACCCAGTACTTC. It encodes CASSYSRGGWEETQYF.

The chain couples TRBV27 to TRBJ1-2, with TRBD1 matching 7 bases. The CDR3 spans 13 residues. Germline trimming cut 6 bases from V and 4 bases from J; bases unmatched to any gene: 5. The V gene's germline CDR1 is MNHEY and CDR2 SMNVEV (reference sequence). The CDR3 sequence: CASSPPGGYGYTF. The CDR3 DNA is TGTGCCAGCAGCCCCCCAGGGGGCTATGGCTACACCTTC.

The chain joins TRBV5-1 to TRBJ1-4; TRBD1 is a possible D gene (5 bases). V was clipped by 0 bases and J by 3 bases, with 9 bases between them. Germline loops: CDR1 SGHRS, CDR2 YFSETQ. This CDR3 is built from 15 residues. The CDR3 region has the DNA TGCGCCAGCAGCTTGGTCACGGGGCCTAATGAAAAACTGTTTTTT. This codes for CASSLVTGPNEKLFF.

The chain joins TRBV7-6 to TRBJ2-1; D might be TRBD1 (6 bases). V was pared by 2 bases and J by 1 base, with 6 bases between. The CDR3 has 14 amino acids. Germline V gene data show CDR1 as SGHVS and CDR2 as FNYEAQ. The CDR3 sequence is CASSLTGSYNEQFF. The CDR3 nucleotides read TGTGCCAGCAGCTTAACAGGGTCCTACAATGAGCAGTTCTTC. Combining the CDR3 with reference TRBV7-6 and TRBJ2-1 gives the whole variable domain GAGVSQSPRYKVTKRGQDVALRCDPISGHVSLYWYRQALGQGPEFLTYFNYEAQQDKSGLPNDRFSAERPEGSISTLTIQRTEQRDSAMYRCASSLTGSYNEQFFGPGTRLTVL.

This clone has only a few counts. V and J are TRBV4-3 and TRBJ1-6; D gene unclear. Trimming took off 0 bases at V and 8 bases at J, with 14 bases between the two ends. The CDR3 covers 16 residues. Germline V gives CDR1 LGHNA, CDR2 YSLEER. The CDR3 coding sequence is TGCGCCAGCAGCCAAGAACCGAGAGGTTGGGATTCACCCCTCCACTTT. Its translation is CASSQEPRGWDSPLHF.

This clone turned up a few times. The V gene is TRBV2, the J gene TRBJ1-2, with D perhaps TRBD1 (5 bases). This CDR3 spans 16 amino acids. CDR1 SNHLY and CDR2 FYNNEI come from the germline V gene. V was trimmed by 2 bases and J by 1 base, leaving 14 bases between them. The DNA for the CDR3 is TGTGCCAGCAGTGAAACCCCACCGGGGGGTAACTATGGCTACACCTTC. Amino acids: CASSETPPGGNYGYTF.